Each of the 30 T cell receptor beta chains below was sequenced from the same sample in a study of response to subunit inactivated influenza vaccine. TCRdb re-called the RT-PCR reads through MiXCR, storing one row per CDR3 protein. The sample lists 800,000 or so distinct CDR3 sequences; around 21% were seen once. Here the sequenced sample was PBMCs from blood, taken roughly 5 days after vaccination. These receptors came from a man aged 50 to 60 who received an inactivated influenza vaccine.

Here the CDR3 reads CASSWLAGGLSNYNEQFF. The CDR3 nucleotides read TGTGCCAGCAGCTGGCTAGCGGGGGGGCTTTCGAACTACAATGAGCAGTTCTTC. The genes are TRBV5-6 and TRBJ2-1; 12 bases agree with TRBD2. Germline assignment: CDR1 SGHDT and CDR2 YYEEEE. V shed 3 bases, J shed 3 bases, and the junction held 10 bases outside the gene matches. This CDR3 is built from 18 residues.

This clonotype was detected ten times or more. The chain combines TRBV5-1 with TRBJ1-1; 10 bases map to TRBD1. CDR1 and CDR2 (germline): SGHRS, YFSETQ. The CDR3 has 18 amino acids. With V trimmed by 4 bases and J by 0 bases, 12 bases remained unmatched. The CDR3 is CASSATPGQGKMNTEAFF. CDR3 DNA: TGCGCCAGCAGCGCCACACCGGGACAGGGGAAAATGAACACTGAAGCTTTCTTT.

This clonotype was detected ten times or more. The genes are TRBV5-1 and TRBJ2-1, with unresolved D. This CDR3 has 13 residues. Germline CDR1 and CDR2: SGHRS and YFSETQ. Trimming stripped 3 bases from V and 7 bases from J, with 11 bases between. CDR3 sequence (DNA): TGCGCCAGCAGCTCAGCGAATAGGAATGAGCAGTTCTTC. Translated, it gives CASSSANRNEQFF.

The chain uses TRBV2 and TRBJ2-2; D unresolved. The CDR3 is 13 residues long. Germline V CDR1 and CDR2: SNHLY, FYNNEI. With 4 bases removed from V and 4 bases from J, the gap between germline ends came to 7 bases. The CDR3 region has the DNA TGTGCCAGCAGTGCGGAGTCCACCGGGGAGCTGTTTTTT. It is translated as CASSAESTGELFF. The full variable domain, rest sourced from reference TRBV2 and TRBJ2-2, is EPEVTQTPSHQVTQMGQEVILRCVPISNHLYFYWYRQILGQKVEFLVSFYNNEISEKSEIFDDQFSVERPDGSNFTLKIRSTKLEDSAMYFCASSAESTGELFFGEGSRLTVL.

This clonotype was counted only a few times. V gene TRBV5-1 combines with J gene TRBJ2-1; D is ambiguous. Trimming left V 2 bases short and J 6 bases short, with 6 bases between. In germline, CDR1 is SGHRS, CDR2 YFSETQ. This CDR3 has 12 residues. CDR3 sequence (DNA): TGCGCCAGCAGCTTTACAAGCAATGAGCAGTTCTTC. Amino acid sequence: CASSFTSNEQFF.

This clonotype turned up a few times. CDR3 in amino acids: CASGPHYNEQFF. The CDR3 DNA reads as TGTGCTAGTGGTCCCCATTACAATGAGCAGTTCTTC. V usage is TRBV12-5 and J usage is TRBJ2-1; D call uncertain. Trimming shortened V by 5 bases and J by 4 bases, and 6 bases separated the two germline ends. This CDR3 is 12 amino acids long. CDR1 is LGHNT, CDR2 FRNRAP, per germline.

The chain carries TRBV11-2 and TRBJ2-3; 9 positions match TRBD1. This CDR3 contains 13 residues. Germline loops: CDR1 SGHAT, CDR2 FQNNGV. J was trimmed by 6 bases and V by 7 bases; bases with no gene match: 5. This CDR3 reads CASKQGAQDTQYF. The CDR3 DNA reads TGTGCCAGCAAACAGGGGGCGCAGGATACGCAGTATTTT.

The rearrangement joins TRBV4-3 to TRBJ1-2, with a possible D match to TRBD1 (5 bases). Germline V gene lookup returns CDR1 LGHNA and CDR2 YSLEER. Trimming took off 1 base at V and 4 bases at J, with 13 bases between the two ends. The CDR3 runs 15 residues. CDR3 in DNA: TGCGCCAGCAGCCAAGGACCGGGACTAGCCTATGGCTACACCTTC. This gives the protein CASSQGPGLAYGYTF.

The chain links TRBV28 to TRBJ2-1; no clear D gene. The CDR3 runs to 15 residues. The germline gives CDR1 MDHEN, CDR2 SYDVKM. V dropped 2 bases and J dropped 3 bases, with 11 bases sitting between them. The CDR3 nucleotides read TGTGCCAGCAGTTTAATTCTACTGGGCTACAATGAGCAGTTCTTC. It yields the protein CASSLILLGYNEQFF.

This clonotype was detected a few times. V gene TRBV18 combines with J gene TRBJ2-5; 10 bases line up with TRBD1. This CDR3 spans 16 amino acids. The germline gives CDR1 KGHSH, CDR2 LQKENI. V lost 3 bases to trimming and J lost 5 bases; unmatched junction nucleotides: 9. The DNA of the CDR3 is TGTGCCAGCTCACCTCGAGCGGGACAGGGGACGGAGACCCAGTACTTC. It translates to CASSPRAGQGTETQYF. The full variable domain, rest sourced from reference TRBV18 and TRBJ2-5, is NAGVMQNPRHLVRRRGQEARLRCSPMKGHSHVYWYRQLPEEGLKFMVYLQKENIIDESGMPKERFSAEFPKEGPSILRIQQVVRGDSAAYFCASSPRAGQGTETQYFGPGTRLLVL.

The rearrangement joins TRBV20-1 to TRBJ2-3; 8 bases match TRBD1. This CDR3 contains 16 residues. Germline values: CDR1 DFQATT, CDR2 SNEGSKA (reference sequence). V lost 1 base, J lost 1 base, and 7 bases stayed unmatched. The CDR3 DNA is TGCAGTGCTAGAGGACAGGGGTTTGGGCGCACAGATACGCAGTATTTT. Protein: CSARGQGFGRTDTQYF.

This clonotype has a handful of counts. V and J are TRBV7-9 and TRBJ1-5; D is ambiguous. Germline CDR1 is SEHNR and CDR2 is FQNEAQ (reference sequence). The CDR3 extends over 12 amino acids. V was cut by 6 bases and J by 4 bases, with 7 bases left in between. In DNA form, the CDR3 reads TGTGCCAGCAGTTTAACAAATCAGCCCCAGCATTTT. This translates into CASSLTNQPQHF. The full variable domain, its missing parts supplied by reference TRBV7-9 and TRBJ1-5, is DTGVSQNPRHKITKRGQNVTFRCDPISEHNRLYWYRQTLGQGPEFLTYFQNEAQLEKSRLLSDRFSAERPKGSFSTLEIQRTEQGDSAMYLCASSLTNQPQHFGDGTRLSIL.

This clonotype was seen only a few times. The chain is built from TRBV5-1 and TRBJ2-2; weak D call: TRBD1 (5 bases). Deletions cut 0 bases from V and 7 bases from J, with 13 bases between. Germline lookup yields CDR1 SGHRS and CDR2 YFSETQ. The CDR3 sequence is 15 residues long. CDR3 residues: CASSLASGNHGELFF. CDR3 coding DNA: TGCGCCAGCAGCTTGGCGTCAGGGAATCACGGGGAGCTGTTTTTT.

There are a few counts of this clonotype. The CDR3 region has the DNA TGCAGTGCTAGAGCGGACTCCCAGAACACCGGGGAGCTGTTTTTT. It codes for CSARADSQNTGELFF. The rearrangement uses TRBV20-1 and TRBJ2-2; D may be TRBD2 (5 bases). V was trimmed by 1 base and J by 1 base, leaving 10 bases between them. The germline gives CDR1 DFQATT, CDR2 SNEGSKA (reference sequence). The CDR3 is 15 residues long.

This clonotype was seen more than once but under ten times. Written as DNA, the CDR3 is TGTGCCAGCAGCTTGGGCTTTGGTAGCGGGAAGGTCTTCTACAATGAGCAGTTCTTC. Protein sequence: CASSLGFGSGKVFYNEQFF. The rearrangement joins TRBV5-6 to TRBJ2-1; 8 positions match TRBD2. The length of the CDR3 is 19 residues. CDR1 SGHDT and CDR2 YYEEEE come from the germline V gene. Trimming cost V 0 bases and J 3 bases; bases outside gene matches: 14. The full variable domain, rest sourced from reference TRBV5-6 and TRBJ2-1, is DAGVTQSPTHLIKTRGQQVTLRCSPKSGHDTVSWYQQALGQGPQFIFQYYEEEERQRGNFPDRFSGHQFPNYSSELNVNALLLGDSALYLCASSLGFGSGKVFYNEQFFGPGTRLTVL.

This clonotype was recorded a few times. In DNA, the CDR3 is TGCGCCAGCAGCTTGGTGGGCATACAGGGTTACAATGAGCAGTTCTTC. Protein sequence: CASSLVGIQGYNEQFF. The rearrangement uses TRBV5-1 and TRBJ2-1; a weak D match, TRBD1 (6 bases). The V end lost 0 bases, the J end lost 4 bases, and 14 bases lay between the germline ends. The CDR3 runs 16 residues. Per germline, CDR1 SGHRS and CDR2 YFSETQ.

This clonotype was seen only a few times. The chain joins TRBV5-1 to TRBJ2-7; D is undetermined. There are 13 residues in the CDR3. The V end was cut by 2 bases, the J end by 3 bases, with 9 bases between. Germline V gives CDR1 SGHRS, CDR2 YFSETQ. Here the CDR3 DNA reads TGCGCCAGCAGCTTACGGGCAGGCTACGAGCAGTACTTC. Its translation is CASSLRAGYEQYF.

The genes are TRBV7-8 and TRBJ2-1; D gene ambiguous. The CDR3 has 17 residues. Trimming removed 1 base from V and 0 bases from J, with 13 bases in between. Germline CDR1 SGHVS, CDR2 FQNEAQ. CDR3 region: CASSLGSARSSYNEQFF. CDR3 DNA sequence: TGTGCCAGCAGCTTAGGATCGGCTAGGAGCTCCTACAATGAGCAGTTCTTC.

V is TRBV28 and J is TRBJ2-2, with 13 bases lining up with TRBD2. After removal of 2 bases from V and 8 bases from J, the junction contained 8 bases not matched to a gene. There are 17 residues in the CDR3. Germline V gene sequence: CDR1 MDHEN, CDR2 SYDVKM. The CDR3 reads CASSLGFGLAGAGELFF. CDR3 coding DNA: TGTGCCAGCAGTTTAGGATTCGGACTAGCGGGAGCTGGGGAGCTGTTTTTT.

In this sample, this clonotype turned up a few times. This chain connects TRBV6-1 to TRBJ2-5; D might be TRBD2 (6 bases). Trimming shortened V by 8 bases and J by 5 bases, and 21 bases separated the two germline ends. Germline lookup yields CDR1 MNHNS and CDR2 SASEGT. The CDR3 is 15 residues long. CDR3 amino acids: CASRYPGSPRETQYF. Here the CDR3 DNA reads TGTGCCAGCCGATATCCCGGGAGTCCCAGGGAGACCCAGTACTTC.

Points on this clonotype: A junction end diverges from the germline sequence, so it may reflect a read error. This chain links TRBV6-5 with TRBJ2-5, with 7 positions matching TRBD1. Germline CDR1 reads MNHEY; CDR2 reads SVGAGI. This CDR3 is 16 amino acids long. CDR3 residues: CASSDSGTDRFSFQYF. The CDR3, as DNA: TGTGCCAGCAGTGACTCCGGGACAGACCGTTTTTCTTTCCAGTACTTC.

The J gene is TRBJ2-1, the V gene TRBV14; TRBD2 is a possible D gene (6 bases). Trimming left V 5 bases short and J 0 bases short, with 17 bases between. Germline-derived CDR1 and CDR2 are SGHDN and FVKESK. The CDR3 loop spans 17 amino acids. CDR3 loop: CASSTGPGLGSYNEQFF. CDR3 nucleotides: TGTGCCAGCAGCACCGGACCGGGACTCGGCTCCTACAATGAGCAGTTCTTC.

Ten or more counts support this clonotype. The CDR3 coding sequence is TGCGCCAGCAGCTTAACGGGACAGTCAACTGAGCAGTTCTTC. It is translated as CASSLTGQSTEQFF. This sequence joins TRBV5-1 and TRBJ2-1; 7 bases agree with TRBD1. The CDR3 spans 14 residues. Germline V gene lookup returns CDR1 SGHRS and CDR2 YFSETQ. V shed 2 bases and J 9 bases; nucleotides not matched to a gene: 8.

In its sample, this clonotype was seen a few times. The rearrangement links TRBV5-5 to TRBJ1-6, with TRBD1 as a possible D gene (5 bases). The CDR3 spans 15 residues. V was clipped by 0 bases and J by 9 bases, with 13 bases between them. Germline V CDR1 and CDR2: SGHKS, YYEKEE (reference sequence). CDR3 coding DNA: TGTGCCAGCAGCTTGGGTGTTGGGGCGGCTTCACCCCTCCACTTT. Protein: CASSLGVGAASPLHF.

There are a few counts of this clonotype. The CDR3 coding sequence is TGCGCCAGCAGCCAAACAACCGCGGATACATCCTACGAGCAGTACTTC. Translating gives CASSQTTADTSYEQYF. This sequence joins TRBV4-3 and TRBJ2-7; no definite D call. The CDR3 runs to 16 residues. CDR1 and CDR2 (germline): LGHNA, YSLEER. With 2 bases removed from V and 1 base from J, the gap between germline ends came to 15 bases.

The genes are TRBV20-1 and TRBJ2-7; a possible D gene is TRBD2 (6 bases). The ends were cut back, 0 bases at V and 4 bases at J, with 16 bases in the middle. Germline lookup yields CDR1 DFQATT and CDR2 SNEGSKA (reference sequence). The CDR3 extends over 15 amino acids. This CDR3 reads CSARDPYGAGYEQYF. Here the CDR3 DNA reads TGCAGTGCTAGAGATCCGTACGGGGCGGGATACGAGCAGTACTTC.

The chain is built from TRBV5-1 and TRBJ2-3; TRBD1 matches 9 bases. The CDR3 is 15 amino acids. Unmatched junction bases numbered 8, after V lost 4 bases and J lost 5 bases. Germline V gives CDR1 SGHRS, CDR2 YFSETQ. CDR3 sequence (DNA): TGCGCCAGCAGCAATCTGGGACAGGGAGTAGATACGCAGTATTTT. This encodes CASSNLGQGVDTQYF.

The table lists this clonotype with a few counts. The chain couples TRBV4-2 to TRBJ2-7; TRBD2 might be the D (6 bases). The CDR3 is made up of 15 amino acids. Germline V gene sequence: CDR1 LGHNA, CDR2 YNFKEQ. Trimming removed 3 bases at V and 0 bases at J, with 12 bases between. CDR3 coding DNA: TGTGCCAGCAGCCAGGGCAGGACTAACTCCTACGAGCAGTACTTC. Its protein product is CASSQGRTNSYEQYF.

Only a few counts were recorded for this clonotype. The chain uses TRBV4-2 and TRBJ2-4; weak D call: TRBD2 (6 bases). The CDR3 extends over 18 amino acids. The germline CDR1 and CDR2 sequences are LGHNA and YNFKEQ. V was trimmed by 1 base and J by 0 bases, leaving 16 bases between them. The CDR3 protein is CASSQVVLVGGAKNIQYF. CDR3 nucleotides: TGTGCCAGCAGCCAAGTAGTTTTAGTGGGGGGAGCCAAAAACATTCAGTACTTC.

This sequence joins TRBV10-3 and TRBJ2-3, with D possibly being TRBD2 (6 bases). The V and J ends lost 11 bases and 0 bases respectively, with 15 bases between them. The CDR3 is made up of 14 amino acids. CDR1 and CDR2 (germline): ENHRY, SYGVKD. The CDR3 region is CAVRGRWSTDTQYF. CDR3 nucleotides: TGTGCCGTAAGAGGGAGGTGGAGCACAGATACGCAGTATTTT.